This T cell receptor beta chain was identified during a study of blood T cell repertoires in COVID-19. Turning to the study itself: Material from acute and convalescent COVID-19 was sourced from the United States, Italy and Spain. In each case, the material was cDNA or gDNA derived from T cells, B-cell-depleted T cells, or PBMCs.

This clone was counted a single time. Original methodology: From reference gene primer amplification, estimates of nucleated cell counts were derived. This table comes from immunoSEQ multiplex PCR, and its TCRdb copy is limited to in-frame clones, with some not included. The V and J calls and clone size were taken over from that table, and D and trimming were inferred from the DNA. The table shows under 250,000 clones, with 92% occurring only once. The germline gives CDR1 SGHRS, CDR2 YFSETQ. V lost 4 bases and J lost 0, with 17 bases in between. The CDR3 extends over 17 amino acids. The TCR comes from a man under 40 with acute or convalescent COVID-19. The chain uses TRBV5-1 and TRBJ1-3; D may be TRBD1 (5 bases). Sequencing was performed on peripheral blood. The CDR3 DNA reads as TGCGCCAGCAGCCAAAATCCCAGGGCCTCCTCTGGAAACACCATATATTTT. Translated, it gives CASSQNPRASSGNTIYF.